These 25 T cell receptor beta chains came from one sample sequenced in a study of T cells after yellow fever vaccination. TCRdb recomputed calls from the 5' RACE reads with MiXCR, one row per CDR3 protein. The table has 510,000 or so distinct CDR3 sequences, 15% to 20% seen once. The sequencing here drew on PBMCs, taken 15 days after the yellow fever booster vaccination. These receptors all stem from a man between 25 and 39 years old who received the YFV17D yellow fever vaccine.

In this sample, this clonotype turned up a few times. V and J are TRBV20-1 and TRBJ2-1, with D perhaps TRBD2 (5 bases). Deletions cut 0 bases from V and 5 bases from J, with 8 bases between. CDR3 length: 13 amino acids. Germline lookup yields CDR1 DFQATT and CDR2 SNEGSKA (reference sequence). The CDR3 is CSARDWGDNEQFF. The CDR3, as DNA: TGCAGTGCTAGAGATTGGGGAGACAATGAGCAGTTCTTC.

The genes are TRBV5-1 and TRBJ1-2; 8 bases map to TRBD1. V lost 4 bases, J lost 10 bases, and 3 bases stayed unmatched. The CDR3 is 11 amino acids. The V gene's germline CDR1 is SGHRS and CDR2 YFSETQ. CDR3 residues: CASSMDRDYTF. The CDR3 nucleotides are TGCGCCAGCAGCATGGACAGGGACTACACCTTC.

This clonotype has just a few counts. The chain joins TRBV18 to TRBJ1-5; 8 bases line up with TRBD1. The V and J ends lost 1 base and 2 bases, in that order; junction bases with no gene match: 7. In germline, CDR1 is KGHSH, CDR2 LQKENI. This CDR3 comprises 17 residues. The CDR3 region has the DNA TGTGCCAGCTCACCACAGGCAGGGGGCCCTGGCAATCAGCCCCAGCATTTT. Translation: CASSPQAGGPGNQPQHF.

This clonotype turned up a few times. The chain is built from TRBV7-2 and TRBJ2-7, with 10 positions matching TRBD2. This CDR3 region has 13 residues. The V and J ends lost 1 base and 9 bases, in that order; junction bases with no gene match: 3. The germline CDR1 and CDR2 sequences are SGHTA and FQGNSA. In nucleotides, the CDR3 is TGTGCCAGCAGCTTAGAGGGGACTAGCGTGCAGTACTTC. Its translation: CASSLEGTSVQYF.

This clonotype was counted between two and nine times. The chain couples TRBV7-2 to TRBJ2-7; D unresolved. CDR1 and CDR2 from the germline V gene are SGHTA and FQGNSA. V was trimmed by 5 bases and J by 4 bases, leaving 12 bases between them. This CDR3 is built from 13 residues. CDR3 coding DNA: TGTGCCAGCAGCGTCCGACCCTTGTACGAGCAGTACTTC. Its translation: CASSVRPLYEQYF.

This clonotype came up many times. The chain links TRBV12-3 or TRBV12-4 to TRBJ1-1, with D possibly TRBD1 on 5 matching bases. The V gene lost 6 bases and the J gene lost 5 bases, with 16 bases spanning the gap. The CDR3 has 14 amino acids. CDR3 loop: CASSSPGGGTEAFF. For the CDR3, the DNA is TGTGCCAGCAGCTCGCCCGGGGGGGGTACTGAAGCTTTCTTT.

This clonotype was observed a few times. The V and J genes are TRBV20-1 and TRBJ2-1, with 8 nucleotides matching TRBD2. The length of the CDR3 is 14 residues. Germline loops: CDR1 DFQATT, CDR2 SNEGSKA (reference sequence). V trimming: 5 bases; J trimming: 0 bases; junction bases outside the gene matches: 3. The CDR3 region is CSAERESSYNEQFF. Here the CDR3 DNA reads TGCAGTGCTGAGCGGGAGAGCTCCTACAATGAGCAGTTCTTC.

This clonotype was observed at least ten times. The genes are TRBV7-2 and TRBJ2-7, with D possibly being TRBD1 (6 bases). V lost 5 bases to trimming and J lost 2 bases, with 10 bases between them. CDR3 length: 13 amino acids. Germline loops: CDR1 SGHTA, CDR2 FQGNSA. DNA for the CDR3: TGTGCCAGCAGCCCCGGACAGCCCTACGAGCAGTACTTC. The encoded protein is CASSPGQPYEQYF.

This clonotype was counted only a few times. The gene calls are TRBV7-3 and TRBJ2-4, with D unclear. The germline gives CDR1 SGHTA, CDR2 FQGTGA. The ends were cut back, 7 bases at V and 0 bases at J, with 7 bases in the middle. This CDR3 comprises 13 residues. CDR3 DNA: TGTGCCAGCAAAATACTAGCCAAAAACATTCAGTACTTC. Its protein is CASKILAKNIQYF.

This clonotype was observed a handful of times. The chain combines TRBV9 with TRBJ2-4, with a possible D match to TRBD2 (6 bases). CDR3 size: 14 residues. Germline V lookup: CDR1 SGDLS, CDR2 YYNGEE. The V gene lost 2 bases and the J gene lost 5 bases, with 11 bases spanning the gap. The CDR3 bases are TGTGCCAGCAGCGTCGGGACTGCTGAAAACATTCAGTACTTC. This encodes CASSVGTAENIQYF.

In this sample, this clonotype turned up a few times. The chain couples TRBV4-2 to TRBJ1-6; the D gene is possibly TRBD1 (5 bases). Between the trimmed V and J ends, which lost 0 bases and 14 bases, there was a span of 11 bases. Looked up from germline, CDR1 is LGHNA and CDR2 is YNFKEQ. CDR3 size: 13 residues. CDR3 loop: CASSQDFEGTLHF. The CDR3 DNA is TGTGCCAGCAGCCAAGATTTCGAGGGGACCCTCCACTTT.

This chain uses TRBV5-6 with TRBJ2-7, with 7 bases aligning to TRBD2. The germline gives CDR1 SGHDT, CDR2 YYEEEE. J lost 2 bases, V lost 4 bases, and 9 bases had no gene match. The CDR3 runs to 15 residues. The CDR3 nucleotides are TGTGCCAGCAGCGTCGTCGGGGGGAGGACCTACGAGCAGTACTTC. Its translation: CASSVVGGRTYEQYF.

This chain joins TRBV30 and TRBJ2-1; D is tentatively TRBD1 or TRBD2 (6 bases each). This CDR3 is built from 16 residues. Germline V gene sequence: CDR1 GTSNPN, CDR2 SVGIG (reference sequence). Trimming shortened V by 3 bases and J by 3 bases, and 18 bases separated the two germline ends. CDR3 coding DNA: TGTGCCTGGAGAGATCGCCGGAGGGGGTACTACAATGAGCAGTTCTTC. Translated, it gives CAWRDRRRGYYNEQFF.

A few counts support this clonotype. The rearrangement uses TRBV19 and TRBJ2-7, with D possibly TRBD1 on 5 matching bases. There are 12 residues in the CDR3. V gave up 10 bases and J gave up 2 bases, with 12 bases separating them. Germline V gene sequence: CDR1 LNHDA, CDR2 SQIVND (reference sequence). CDR3 sequence: CATAAGPYEQYF. CDR3 bases: TGTGCCACCGCGGCAGGGCCCTACGAGCAGTACTTC.

This sequence joins TRBV5-6 and TRBJ2-7; D not resolved. Germline lookup yields CDR1 SGHDT and CDR2 YYEEEE. The CDR3 length is 12 residues. Trimming took 3 bases from V and 11 from J, leaving 15 bases between them. The CDR3 loop is CASSSGEYREYF. As DNA, the CDR3 is TGTGCCAGCAGCTCCGGCGAGTATCGCGAGTACTTC.

This clonotype was observed a few times. CDR3 DNA sequence: TGCAGTGCTACGGACGGAGATACGCAGTATTTT. Protein sequence: CSATDGDTQYF. The rearrangement joins TRBV20-1 to TRBJ2-3; D gene ambiguous. The CDR3 is 11 amino acids. Germline V lookup: CDR1 DFQATT, CDR2 SNEGSKA (reference sequence). The ends were cut back, 4 bases at V and 5 bases at J, with 7 bases in the middle.

This chain connects TRBV12-5 to TRBJ2-3, with 8 nucleotides matching TRBD1. Germline-derived CDR1 and CDR2 are LGHNT and FRNRAP. V lost 5 bases and J lost 2; bases outside the gene matches: 6. The CDR3 has 15 amino acids. CDR3 region: CASGNRDRFTDTQYF. The CDR3 nucleotides are TGTGCTAGTGGTAACCGGGACAGGTTCACAGATACGCAGTATTTT.

In its sample, this clonotype was seen a few times. The rearrangement joins TRBV20-1 to TRBJ2-7; 8 bases align to TRBD2. The CDR3 sequence is 14 residues long. J was trimmed by 3 bases and V by 6 bases; bases with no gene match: 10. The germline V gene encodes CDR1 DFQATT and CDR2 SNEGSKA (reference sequence). CDR3 amino acids: CSASGGGAVYEQYF. The DNA of the CDR3 is TGCAGTGCCTCCGGGGGGGGAGCGGTCTACGAGCAGTACTTC.

This clonotype was seen a single time. The chain employs TRBV12-3 or TRBV12-4 and TRBJ2-7; D uncertain. Trimming cost V 11 bases and J 2 bases, with 16 bases left between them. This CDR3 spans 13 amino acids. CDR3 sequence reads: CAFCLGFAYEQYF. The DNA for the CDR3 is TGTGCCTTCTGTTTAGGCTTCGCCTACGAGCAGTACTTC.

The chain recombines TRBV28 with TRBJ2-7, with D perhaps matching TRBD1 or TRBD2 (5 bases each). The CDR3 covers 13 residues. CDR1 is MDHEN, CDR2 SYDVKM, per germline. V lost 10 bases and J 4 bases, leaving 17 bases between the germline ends. The CDR3 protein is CATRGGNGYEQYF. In nucleotides, the CDR3 is TGTGCCACGAGGGGCGGTAATGGTTACGAGCAGTACTTC. The complete variable domain, with remaining parts taken from reference TRBV28 and TRBJ2-7, reads DVKVTQSSRYLVKRTGEKVFLECVQDMDHENMFWYRQDPGLGLRLIYFSYDVKMKEKGDIPEGYSVSREKKERFSLILESASTNQTSMYLCATRGGNGYEQYFGPGTRLTVT.

This clonotype has a handful of counts. The CDR3 bases are TGTGCCAGCAGTGAAATTGTCGGTATCAATCAGCCCCAGCATTTT. It codes for CASSEIVGINQPQHF. The V call is TRBV2, the J call TRBJ1-5; D call uncertain. This CDR3 has 15 residues. Deletions cut 2 bases from V and 3 bases from J, with 11 bases between. Germline values: CDR1 SNHLY, CDR2 FYNNEI.

In this sample, this clonotype turned up once. The gene calls are TRBV7-9 and TRBJ1-4, with 8 bases aligning to TRBD1. Germline values: CDR1 SEHNR, CDR2 FQNEAQ (reference sequence). The CDR3 loop spans 14 amino acids. The V segment lost 5 bases and the J segment 5 bases; nucleotides outside the gene matches: 4. CDR3 bases: TGTGCCAGCAGCGTGGACAGGGTGAATGAAAAACTGTTTTTT. Translation gives CASSVDRVNEKLFF.

This clonotype was seen repeatedly, ten times or more. The chain is built from TRBV28 and TRBJ1-4; no clear D. The CDR3 length is 11 residues. Per the germline V gene, CDR1 is MDHEN and CDR2 is SYDVKM. Trimming pared 8 bases from V and 5 bases from J, leaving 6 bases between. The CDR3 loop reads CASERNEKLFF. CDR3 DNA sequence: TGTGCCAGCGAGAGGAATGAAAAACTGTTTTTT.

This clonotype was seen a few times. The chain recombines TRBV3-1 with TRBJ2-7, with D perhaps given as TRBD1 or TRBD2 (5 bases each). The germline CDR1 and CDR2 sequences are LGHDT and YNNKEL (reference sequence). This CDR3 region has 14 residues. V dropped 0 bases and J dropped 2 bases, with 8 bases sitting between them. The CDR3 DNA is TGTGCCAGCAGCCAAGAGGGGGTAACCTACGAGCAGTACTTC. It is translated as CASSQEGVTYEQYF.

This clonotype has more than one count but fewer than ten. V is TRBV7-9 and J is TRBJ2-1; D is perhaps TRBD2 (6 bases). The CDR3 contains 12 residues. V was pared by 5 bases and J by 11 bases, with 13 bases between. Germline V gives CDR1 SEHNR, CDR2 FQNEAQ (reference sequence). The CDR3 bases are TGTGCCAGCAGCATCCCGGCGGGACAGCAGTTCTTC. As protein: CASSIPAGQQFF.